The 21 T cell receptor beta chains below all came from one sample that was sequenced in a study of identical twins. One entry per CDR3 protein, called by TCRdb with MiXCR from the 5' RACE reads. The profile shows 200,000 to 250,000 distinct CDR3 sequences, under 12% of them singletons. Sequencing used memory T cells sorted from blood. All receptors derive from a man aged 45-60 years in good health.

This clonotype was detected many times. Written as DNA, the CDR3 is TGTGCCATCAGTGAGCTGGGGTACGACTATGGCTACACCTTC. Translation: CAISELGYDYGYTF. The rearrangement joins TRBV10-3 to TRBJ1-2; no definite D call. The V end was cut by 2 bases, the J end by 3 bases, with 10 bases between. This CDR3 spans 14 amino acids. Germline CDR1 and CDR2: ENHRY and SYGVKD.

This clonotype came up many times. This chain links TRBV4-2 with TRBJ2-7, with D unclear. V was cut by 0 bases and J by 6 bases, with 12 bases left in between. CDR1 and CDR2 from the germline V gene are LGHNA and YNFKEQ. This CDR3 comprises 14 residues. CDR3 in amino acids: CASSQDMSVPEQYF. The CDR3 DNA follows: TGTGCCAGCAGCCAAGATATGTCAGTTCCCGAGCAGTACTTC.

This clonotype was picked up many times. The rearrangement uses TRBV11-2 and TRBJ2-7; possibly TRBD1 for D (5 bases). Germline CDR1 and CDR2: SGHAT and FQNNGV. The CDR3 runs to 15 residues. The V end was cut by 0 bases, the J end by 1 base, with 10 bases between. This chain's CDR3 is CASSLEGAASYEQYF. CDR3 bases: TGTGCCAGCAGCTTAGAAGGGGCAGCTTCCTACGAGCAGTACTTC.

This clonotype has a count of ten or more. The chain has TRBV10-3 and TRBJ2-6, with no clear D. Trimming left V 3 bases short and J 0 bases short, with 12 bases between. This CDR3 has 17 amino acids. The germline V gene encodes CDR1 ENHRY and CDR2 SYGVKD. The CDR3 DNA reads as TGTGCCATCAGTGAAGGAATCCCTCCCTCTGGGGCCAACGTCCTGACTTTC. Translating gives CAISEGIPPSGANVLTF.

V is TRBV4-3 and J is TRBJ2-2; D is uncertain. The ends were cut back, 4 bases at V and 1 base at J, with 13 bases in the middle. The CDR3 totals 16 residues. Germline CDR1 reads LGHNA; CDR2 reads YSLEER. The CDR3 bases are TGCGCCAGCAGCCGAACTGTGATGGGGAACACCGGGGAGCTGTTTTTT. Protein sequence: CASSRTVMGNTGELFF.

CDR3 amino acids: CASSLAGFGYTF. The CDR3, as DNA: TGTGCCAGCAGCTTAGCTGGGTTTGGCTACACCTTC. V gene TRBV7-2 combines with J gene TRBJ1-2; D is undetermined. V was pared by 0 bases and J by 7 bases, with 6 bases between. The germline CDR1 and CDR2 sequences are SGHTA and FQGNSA. This CDR3 comprises 12 residues.

This clonotype was counted many times. The V gene is TRBV6-2 or TRBV6-3, the J gene TRBJ2-5; D may be TRBD1 (5 bases). This CDR3 is 14 amino acids long. CDR1 and CDR2 from the germline V gene are MNHEY and SVGEGT. V lost 1 base and J lost 4, with 10 bases in between. The CDR3, as DNA: TGTGCCAGCAGTTACTACCAGGGCGGAGAGACCCAGTACTTC. Amino acid sequence: CASSYYQGGETQYF.

The V gene is TRBV18, the J gene TRBJ1-1; D not resolved. V lost 0 bases to trimming and J lost 11 bases, with 10 bases between them. This CDR3 spans 12 amino acids. The germline V gene encodes CDR1 KGHSH and CDR2 LQKENI. CDR3 nucleotide sequence: TGTGCCAGCTCACCACCATTTGGAAAGGCTTTCTTT. Amino acid sequence: CASSPPFGKAFF.

This clonotype was counted ten times or more. The J gene is TRBJ2-2, the V gene TRBV29-1; a weak D match, TRBD2 (5 bases). V was clipped by 5 bases and J by 0 bases, with 7 bases between them. This CDR3 is built from 13 residues. Germline lookup yields CDR1 SQVTM and CDR2 ANQGSEA. CDR3 protein: CSVRRANTGELFF. In DNA, the CDR3 is TGCAGCGTTCGGCGGGCGAACACCGGGGAGCTGTTTTTT.

This clonotype was detected a few times. The J gene is TRBJ2-2, the V gene TRBV2, with 9 bases that match TRBD1. Germline CDR1 is SNHLY and CDR2 is FYNNEI. Trimming cost V 8 bases and J 6 bases; bases outside gene matches: 4. The CDR3 is 13 amino acids. CDR3 in amino acids: CASGTGRSGELFF. CDR3 sequence (DNA): TGTGCCAGCGGGACAGGGCGTTCCGGGGAGCTGTTTTTT.

This clonotype was seen many times. The chain employs TRBV5-1 and TRBJ2-7; unclear D gene. Germline V CDR1 and CDR2: SGHRS, YFSETQ. V lost 0 bases, J lost 0 bases, and 13 bases lay in between. The CDR3 extends over 16 amino acids. This chain's CDR3 is CASSLEGSLLSYEQYF. The DNA of the CDR3 is TGCGCCAGCAGCTTGGAAGGCAGTCTGCTCTCCTACGAGCAGTACTTC. The full variable domain, in which reference TRBV5-1 and TRBJ2-7 provide the parts outside the CDR3, is KAGVTQTPRYLIKTRGQQVTLSCSPISGHRSVSWYQQTPGQGLQFLFEYFSETQRNKGNFPGRFSGRQFSNSRSEMNVSTLELGDSALYLCASSLEGSLLSYEQYFGPGTRLTVT.

This clonotype showed up many times. V usage is TRBV19 and J usage is TRBJ2-2; D is unresolved. The germline V and J ends were trimmed by 3 bases and 6 bases, with 11 bases remaining between them. From germline, CDR1 is LNHDA and CDR2 SQIVND (reference sequence). This CDR3 contains 14 residues. CDR3 nucleotides: TGTGCCAGTAGTATCGGAGCCTCCGCCGGGGAGCTGTTTTTT. Protein: CASSIGASAGELFF.

This chain uses TRBV12-3 or TRBV12-4 with TRBJ1-6, with a weak D call TRBD1 (6 bases). Trimming pared 5 bases from V and 7 bases from J, leaving 12 bases between. This CDR3 is built from 14 residues. The CDR3 DNA sequence: TGTGCCAGCAGTACCGGACAGATGAATTCACCCCTCCACTTT. Translation: CASSTGQMNSPLHF.

This clonotype has a count of ten or more. This chain links TRBV27 with TRBJ1-1; 7 bases fit TRBD1. V lost 4 bases and J lost 7; bases outside the gene matches: 9. This CDR3 contains 14 residues. Per the germline V gene, CDR1 is MNHEY and CDR2 is SMNVEV (reference sequence). CDR3 amino acids: CASSYLGGGDEAFF. In DNA form, the CDR3 reads TGTGCCAGCAGTTACCTAGGGGGCGGTGATGAAGCTTTCTTT.

This clonotype has only a few counts. The chain is built from TRBV28 and TRBJ1-4; D uncertain. This CDR3 contains 16 residues. Germline loops: CDR1 MDHEN, CDR2 SYDVKM. Trimming took off 5 bases at V and 5 bases at J, with 18 bases between the two ends. In nucleotides, the CDR3 is TGTGCCAGCAGTCCCCGAGGACGCCCAAAAAATGAAAAACTGTTTTTT. Residues: CASSPRGRPKNEKLFF. Drawing the rest from reference TRBV28 and TRBJ1-4, the complete variable domain is DVKVTQSSRYLVKRTGEKVFLECVQDMDHENMFWYRQDPGLGLRLIYFSYDVKMKEKGDIPEGYSVSREKKERFSLILESASTNQTSMYLCASSPRGRPKNEKLFFGSGTQLSVL.

This clonotype was counted at least ten times. V is TRBV7-8 and J is TRBJ2-2; 7 positions agree with TRBD1. J lost 1 base, V lost 4 bases, and 3 bases had no gene match. This CDR3 region has 15 residues. Germline assignment: CDR1 SGHVS and CDR2 FQNEAQ. This CDR3 is CASSSYRGNTGELFF. CDR3 in DNA: TGTGCCAGCAGCTCGTACAGGGGGAACACCGGGGAGCTGTTTTTT.

This clonotype was observed at least ten times. As DNA, the CDR3 is TGCGCCAGCAGCTTGGACGGAGAGGGGGAAAAACTGTTTTTT. Protein sequence: CASSLDGEGEKLFF. J is TRBJ1-4 and V is TRBV5-1, with a possible D match to TRBD1 (5 bases). Deletions cut 0 bases from V and 8 bases from J, with 11 bases between. The length of the CDR3 is 14 residues. Germline-derived CDR1 and CDR2 are SGHRS and YFSETQ.

This sequence joins TRBV5-1 and TRBJ2-3, with 11 bases that match TRBD1. The CDR3 runs 16 residues. Germline V gives CDR1 SGHRS, CDR2 YFSETQ. V dropped 4 bases and J dropped 6; count of bases not matched to a gene: 10. The CDR3 nucleotides read TGCGCCAGCAGCGGAGGACAGGGGGCAATGGGGGATACGCAGTATTTT. Protein sequence: CASSGGQGAMGDTQYF.

A word on this clonotype: This may stem from a read error, because a much larger clone lies one nucleotide away. J is TRBJ1-2 and V is TRBV5-1; D is unclear. Trimming pared 4 bases from V and 7 bases from J, leaving 14 bases between. The CDR3 has 13 amino acids. Germline-derived CDR1 and CDR2 are SGHRS and YFSETQ. CDR3 amino acids: CASSPWTDCGYTF. As DNA, the CDR3 is TGCGCCAGCAGCCCCTGGACGGACTGTGGCTACACCTTC.

This clonotype occurred a few times. J is TRBJ2-2 and V is TRBV7-7, with 11 bases that match TRBD1. Losses at the gene ends were 5 bases for V and 4 bases for J; bases not matched to a gene: 6. CDR3 length: 16 residues. Germline values: CDR1 SSHAT, CDR2 FNYEAQ (reference sequence). The CDR3 DNA reads TGTGCCAGCAGCCGATCCGGGACAGGGGGCACCGGGGAGCTGTTTTTT. Translated, it gives CASSRSGTGGTGELFF. The whole variable domain, filled in from reference TRBV7-7 and TRBJ2-2, reads GAGVSQSPRYKVTKRGQDVTLRCDPISSHATLYWYQQALGQGPEFLTYFNYEAQPDKSGLPSDRFSAERPEGSISTLTIQRTEQRDSAMYRCASSRSGTGGTGELFFGEGSRLTVL.

This clonotype rates as medium-sized (0.01 to 0.1%). The chain recombines TRBV2 with TRBJ2-1, with D tentatively TRBD2 (6 bases). The germline V and J ends were trimmed by 4 bases and 4 bases, with 11 bases remaining between them. CDR1 and CDR2 from the germline V gene are SNHLY and FYNNEI. This CDR3 is 14 amino acids long. The CDR3 is CASSGTTLYNEQFF. The CDR3 DNA follows: TGTGCCAGCAGTGGGACTACTTTATACAATGAGCAGTTCTTC.